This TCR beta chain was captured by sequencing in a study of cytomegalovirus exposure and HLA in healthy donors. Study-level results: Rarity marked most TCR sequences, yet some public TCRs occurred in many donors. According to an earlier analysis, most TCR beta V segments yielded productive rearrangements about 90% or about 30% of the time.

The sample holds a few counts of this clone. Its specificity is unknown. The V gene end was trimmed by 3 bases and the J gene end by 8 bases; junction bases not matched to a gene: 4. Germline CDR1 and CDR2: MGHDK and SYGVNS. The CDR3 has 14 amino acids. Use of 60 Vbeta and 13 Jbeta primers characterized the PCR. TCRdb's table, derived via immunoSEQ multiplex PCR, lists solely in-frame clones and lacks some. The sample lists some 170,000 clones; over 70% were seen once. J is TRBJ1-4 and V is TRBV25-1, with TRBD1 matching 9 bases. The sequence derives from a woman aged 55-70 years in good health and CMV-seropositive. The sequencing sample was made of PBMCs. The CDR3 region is CASSEGQGGEKLFF. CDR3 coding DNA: TGTGCCAGCAGTGAGGGACAGGGTGGAGAAAAACTGTTTTTT.